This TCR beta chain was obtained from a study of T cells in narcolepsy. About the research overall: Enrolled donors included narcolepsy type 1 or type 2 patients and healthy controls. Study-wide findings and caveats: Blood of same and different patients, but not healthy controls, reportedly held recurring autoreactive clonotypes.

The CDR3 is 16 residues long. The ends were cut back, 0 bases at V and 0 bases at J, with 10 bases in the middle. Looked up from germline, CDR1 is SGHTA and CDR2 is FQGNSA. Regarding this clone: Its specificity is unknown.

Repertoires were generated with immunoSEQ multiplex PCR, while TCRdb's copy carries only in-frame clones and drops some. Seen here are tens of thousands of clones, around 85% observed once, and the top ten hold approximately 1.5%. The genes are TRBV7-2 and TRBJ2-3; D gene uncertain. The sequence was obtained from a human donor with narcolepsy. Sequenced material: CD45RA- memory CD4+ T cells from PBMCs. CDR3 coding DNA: TGTGCCAGCAGCTTAGCTGCGGTCAGAAGCACAGATACGCAGTATTTT. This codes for CASSLAAVRSTDTQYF.